Following are 21 T cell receptor beta chains from one sample sequenced in a study of CD8 T cells in ankylosing spondylitis. Notes on the study in general: A TCR beta motif of several highly homologous variants seemed to mark ankylosing spondylitis blood.

Using its own MiXCR run on the 5' RACE reads, TCRdb lists one record per CDR3 protein. This repertoire shows about 200,000 distinct CDR3 sequences, 5.5% to 7.5% found once; its top ten account for more than 13%. These receptors' antigens are unknown. The material sequenced was blood, either unsorted or a sorted T cell fraction (not recorded which). The receptors originated from a male donor with ankylosing spondylitis.

Ten or more counts support this clonotype. This chain joins TRBV7-8 and TRBJ2-7; D unclear. The CDR3 extends over 15 amino acids. Germline CDR1 and CDR2: SGHVS and FQNEAQ. The germline V and J ends were trimmed by 0 bases and 6 bases, with 15 bases remaining between them. The CDR3 coding sequence is TGTGCCAGCAGCTTAGCGCCTGTAAACCTGGGCGAGCAGTACTTC. Residues: CASSLAPVNLGEQYF. The full variable domain, in which reference TRBV7-8 and TRBJ2-7 provide the parts outside the CDR3, is GAGVSQSPRYKVAKRGQDVALRCDPISGHVSLFWYQQALGQGPEFLTYFQNEAQLDKSGLPSDRFFAERPEGSVSTLKIQRTQQEDSAVYLCASSLAPVNLGEQYFGPGTRLTVT.

This clonotype has more than one count but fewer than ten. In this CDR3 the conserved last residue, phenylalanine or tryptophan, is missing, so a read error is likely. The chain has TRBV4-3 and TRBJ2-7; D not certain. This CDR3 has 15 amino acids. V was trimmed by 0 bases and J by 9 bases, leaving 18 bases between them. Germline V gene sequence: CDR1 LGHNA, CDR2 YSLEER. CDR3 in amino acids: CASSQDRSPLSSQYL. The CDR3 DNA reads as TGCGCCAGCAGCCAAGATCGCAGCCCCCTATCGTCGCAGTACTTG.

This clonotype has at least ten counts. The rearrangement uses TRBV9 and TRBJ2-3, with D maybe TRBD1 (5 bases). Trimming removed 0 bases from V and 4 bases from J, with 9 bases in between. The CDR3 has 14 amino acids. Germline loops: CDR1 SGDLS, CDR2 YYNGEE. CDR3 in DNA: TGTGCCAGCAGCGTAGGGGGCGAGGCAGATACGCAGTATTTT. It yields the protein CASSVGGEADTQYF.

This clonotype was detected many times. The CDR3 DNA reads as TGCAGTGCTAGGCACAGAAGGACTGAAGCTTTCTTT. It encodes CSARHRRTEAFF. The chain carries TRBV20-1 and TRBJ1-1; no clear D gene. V was trimmed by 3 bases and J by 5 bases, leaving 10 bases between them. CDR1 DFQATT and CDR2 SNEGSKA come from the germline V gene (reference sequence). This CDR3 spans 12 amino acids.

Many counts were recorded for this clonotype. The chain couples TRBV6-5 to TRBJ2-1, with D unresolved. The CDR3 sequence is 16 residues long. Germline V lookup: CDR1 MNHEY, CDR2 SVGAGI. The V end was cut by 0 bases, the J end by 2 bases, with 11 bases between. CDR3 coding DNA: TGTGCCAGCAGTTACTCGCTCGGCGAGGCCTACAATGAGCAGTTCTTC. Translation: CASSYSLGEAYNEQFF.

The chain couples TRBV15 to TRBJ2-3; no reliable D call. Germline V lookup: CDR1 LNHNV, CDR2 YYDKDF (reference sequence). The CDR3 runs 14 residues. Trimming removed 1 base at V and 1 base at J, with 6 bases between. The CDR3 DNA sequence: TGTGCCACCAGCAGAGTTGGGGGCACAGATACGCAGTATTTT. Its translation is CATSRVGGTDTQYF. Full variable domain (remainder filled in from reference TRBV15 and TRBJ2-3): DAMVIQNPRYQVTQFGKPVTLSCSQTLNHNVMYWYQQKSSQAPKLLFHYYDKDFNNEADTPDNFQSRRPNTSFCFLDIRSPGLGDTAMYLCATSRVGGTDTQYFGPGTRLTVL.

This clonotype was recorded at least ten times. V and J are TRBV9 and TRBJ2-3; 10 bases map to TRBD2. Germline V CDR1 and CDR2: SGDLS, YYNGEE. V lost 4 bases to trimming and J lost 4 bases; unmatched junction nucleotides: 6. The CDR3 runs to 15 residues. In DNA form, the CDR3 reads TGTGCCAGCAGCCTAGCGGGAGTCGGGGCAGATACGCAGTATTTT. This gives the protein CASSLAGVGADTQYF.

There are many counts of this clonotype. The chain combines TRBV6-5 with TRBJ2-6; the D is unclear. V was pared by 4 bases and J by 4 bases, with 11 bases between. The CDR3 contains 15 residues. Looked up from germline, CDR1 is MNHEY and CDR2 is SVGAGI. CDR3 protein: CASSLSPAGANVLTF. The CDR3 DNA is TGTGCCAGCAGTTTATCCCCGGCGGGGGCCAACGTCCTGACTTTC.

This clonotype was seen only a few times. The chain uses TRBV5-1 and TRBJ1-1; D perhaps matches TRBD1 (6 bases). The CDR3 runs 14 residues. CDR1 and CDR2 from the germline V gene are SGHRS and YFSETQ. Trimming left V 2 bases short and J 5 bases short, with 13 bases between. The CDR3 here is CASSLSGARTEAFF. The CDR3 nucleotides are TGCGCCAGCAGCTTATCGGGGGCGAGAACTGAAGCTTTCTTT.

This clonotype was detected many times. V usage is TRBV18 and J usage is TRBJ1-1, with D maybe TRBD1 (5 bases). V shed 6 bases and J shed 4 bases, with 21 bases lying between them. CDR3 length: 16 residues. Germline CDR1 reads KGHSH; CDR2 reads LQKENI. The CDR3 DNA sequence: TGTGCCAGCTCCCGCGTTTCAGGGCGGAGAGGCACTGAAGCTTTCTTT. This codes for CASSRVSGRRGTEAFF. The entire variable domain, with the rest obtained from reference TRBV18 and TRBJ1-1, is as follows: NAGVMQNPRHLVRRRGQEARLRCSPMKGHSHVYWYRQLPEEGLKFMVYLQKENIIDESGMPKERFSAEFPKEGPSILRIQQVVRGDSAAYFCASSRVSGRRGTEAFFGQGTRLTVV.

This chain joins TRBV6-1 and TRBJ1-1; D might be TRBD1 (6 bases). Trimming removed 6 bases at V and 2 bases at J, with 16 bases between. CDR1 is MNHNS and CDR2 is SASEGT in the germline V gene. The CDR3 has 15 residues. Here the CDR3 reads CASRPSGQPNTEAFF. The DNA for the CDR3 is TGTGCCAGCAGACCCTCCGGACAGCCAAACACTGAAGCTTTCTTT.

The sample holds many counts of this clonotype. The rearrangement joins TRBV4-1 to TRBJ1-5; D is unclear. The germline gives CDR1 MGHRA, CDR2 YSYEKL. V lost 2 bases, J lost 0 bases, and 8 bases lay in between. CDR3 size: 15 residues. This chain's CDR3 is CASSQSRNSNQPQHF. The CDR3 DNA is TGCGCCAGCAGCCAATCCAGAAATAGCAATCAGCCCCAGCATTTT.

This rearrangement joins TRBV5-5 to TRBJ1-4; tentatively, D is TRBD1 (6 bases). The CDR3 runs 15 residues. Germline CDR1 reads SGHKS; CDR2 reads YYEKEE (reference sequence). Trimming shortened V by 0 bases and J by 4 bases, and 10 bases separated the two germline ends. The CDR3 DNA reads as TGTGCCAGCAGCTTGGCAGGGGTCCTTAATGAAAAACTGTTTTTT. Protein sequence: CASSLAGVLNEKLFF.

This clonotype was counted many times. This chain links TRBV4-3 with TRBJ2-1, with D possibly TRBD2 on 5 matching bases. Germline V CDR1 and CDR2: LGHNA, YSLEER. The V end was cut by 3 bases, the J end by 7 bases, with 16 bases between. This CDR3 region has 15 residues. In DNA form, the CDR3 reads TGCGCCAGCAGCCAGGGTACTAGGGTAGCAAATGAGCAGTTCTTC. The encoded protein is CASSQGTRVANEQFF.

In its sample, this clonotype was seen many times. The J gene is TRBJ2-5, the V gene TRBV11-3; D is possibly TRBD2 (5 bases). CDR1 and CDR2 from the germline V gene are SGHNT and YENEEA. Trimming took 5 bases from V and 3 from J, leaving 7 bases between them. This CDR3 has 12 amino acids. CDR3 DNA: TGTGCCAGCAGCCCGCGGGAAGAGACCCAGTACTTC. Protein: CASSPREETQYF.

Many counts were recorded for this clonotype. This chain joins TRBV6-1 and TRBJ2-5, with D perhaps being TRBD1 or TRBD2 (5 bases each). The CDR3 is 14 residues long. The V end was cut by 6 bases, the J end by 2 bases, with 13 bases between. CDR1 MNHNS and CDR2 SASEGT come from the germline V gene. CDR3 coding DNA: TGTGCCAGCAGCCTTGGGACCTTACAAGAGACCCAGTACTTC. Translating gives CASSLGTLQETQYF.

The genes are TRBV7-6 and TRBJ1-2; D uncertain. CDR1 and CDR2 from the germline V gene are SGHVS and FNYEAQ. The V end was cut by 3 bases, the J end by 4 bases, with 9 bases between. The CDR3 covers 13 residues. Here the CDR3 DNA reads TGTGCCAGCAGCTTGGATTCCTTCTATGGCTACACCTTC. It is translated as CASSLDSFYGYTF. Drawing the rest from reference TRBV7-6 and TRBJ1-2, the complete variable domain is GAGVSQSPRYKVTKRGQDVALRCDPISGHVSLYWYRQALGQGPEFLTYFNYEAQQDKSGLPNDRFSAERPEGSISTLTIQRTEQRDSAMYRCASSLDSFYGYTFGSGTRLTVV.

This clonotype was picked up many times. The chain employs TRBV12-3 or TRBV12-4 and TRBJ2-1; no clear D. The V gene lost 0 bases and the J gene lost 8 bases, with 11 bases spanning the gap. CDR3 length: 14 amino acids. The CDR3 DNA follows: TGTGCCAGCAGTTTAGCTCTAAGGATGGATGAGCAGTTCTTC. Its translation is CASSLALRMDEQFF.

At least ten counts were recorded for this clonotype. The genes are TRBV18 and TRBJ1-1; 9 bases map to TRBD1. The CDR3 consists of 15 residues. J lost 5 bases, V lost 5 bases, and 9 bases had no gene match. The V gene's germline CDR1 is KGHSH and CDR2 LQKENI. As DNA, the CDR3 is TGTGCCAGCTCATCCTTACAGGGGGCGGGAACTGAAGCTTTCTTT. Translation: CASSSLQGAGTEAFF.

This clonotype was seen repeatedly, ten times or more. The gene calls are TRBV9 and TRBJ1-6; 9 bases line up with TRBD1. The V gene end was trimmed by 0 bases and the J gene end by 8 bases; junction bases not matched to a gene: 3. Germline CDR1 reads SGDLS; CDR2 reads YYNGEE. This CDR3 has 15 residues. CDR3 amino acids: CASSVETGGDSPLHF. The CDR3 region has the DNA TGTGCCAGCAGCGTAGAGACAGGGGGAGATTCACCCCTCCACTTT.

This clonotype was recorded a few times. The rearrangement links TRBV7-9 to TRBJ2-7; D perhaps matches TRBD1 (6 bases). The V and J ends lost 3 bases and 5 bases respectively, with 14 bases between them. Germline loops: CDR1 SEHNR, CDR2 FQNEAQ (reference sequence). The CDR3 totals 14 residues. This CDR3 is CASSLNRVKDEQYF. The CDR3 DNA reads as TGTGCCAGCAGCTTGAACAGGGTCAAGGACGAGCAGTACTTC.